The 23 T cell receptor beta chains below come from one sample, sequenced in a study of cytomegalovirus exposure and HLA in healthy donors. The study ran its PCR with 60 Vbeta and 13 Jbeta primers. TCRdb's table, derived via immunoSEQ multiplex PCR, lists solely in-frame clones and lacks some. The table has about 160,000 clones, roughly 77% seen once; the top ten hold approximately 5%. The specimen was PBMCs. The receptors come from a young man in good health and CMV-seropositive.

The rearrangement joins TRBV30 to TRBJ2-2; 7 bases line up with TRBD1. Trimming removed 1 base from V and 5 bases from J; junction bases left unmatched: 4. The CDR3 runs to 14 residues. Looked up from germline, CDR1 is GTSNPN and CDR2 is SVGIG (reference sequence). The CDR3 protein is CAWSGDSFTGELFF. The CDR3 DNA follows: TGTGCCTGGAGTGGGGACAGTTTTACCGGGGAGCTGTTTTTT.

V and J are TRBV11-3 and TRBJ2-3, with D maybe TRBD1 (5 bases). CDR1 SGHNT and CDR2 YENEEA come from the germline V gene. The V gene lost 5 bases and the J gene lost 5 bases, with 11 bases spanning the gap. The CDR3 sequence is 13 residues long. The DNA of the CDR3 is TGTGCCAGCAGCCCCCAGGGTCTAGATACGCAGTATTTT. It specifies CASSPQGLDTQYF.

The rearrangement uses TRBV6-6 and TRBJ2-2, with 7 nucleotides matching TRBD1. The V gene end was trimmed by 5 bases and the J gene end by 0 bases; junction bases not matched to a gene: 3. This CDR3 is 15 amino acids long. Germline lookup yields CDR1 MNHNY and CDR2 SVGAGI (reference sequence). The DNA of the CDR3 is TGTGCCAGCAGTCAGGGACAGTCGAACACCGGGGAGCTGTTTTTT. It is translated as CASSQGQSNTGELFF.

The chain has TRBV5-6 and TRBJ2-1, with 7 bases matching TRBD2. CDR1 is SGHDT and CDR2 is YYEEEE in the germline V gene. This CDR3 contains 16 residues. Trimming removed 3 bases from V and 1 base from J; junction bases left unmatched: 7. The CDR3 nucleotides read TGTGCCAGCAGCTCCGGCTGGCGGGAGTCCTACAATGAGCAGTTCTTC. This codes for CASSSGWRESYNEQFF.

Concerning this clone: The junction does not match germline at one end; this may be a read error. The J gene is TRBJ1-1, the V gene TRBV2; 7 bases are a match to TRBD1. CDR3 length: 14 amino acids. In germline, CDR1 is SNHLY, CDR2 FYNNEI. CDR3 region: CASSETVTGTAEPW. As DNA, the CDR3 is TGTGCCAGCAGTGAGACGGTTACCGGGACAGCCGAACCGTGG.

V gene TRBV28 combines with J gene TRBJ1-5, with D perhaps matching TRBD1 (5 bases). Trimming cost V 5 bases and J 3 bases, with 14 bases left between them. The length of the CDR3 is 15 residues. Germline-derived CDR1 and CDR2 are MDHEN and SYDVKM. The CDR3 DNA reads as TGTGCCAGCAGTACACCCCAGGGATACAATCAGCCCCAGCATTTT. Translating gives CASSTPQGYNQPQHF. Drawing the rest from reference TRBV28 and TRBJ1-5, the complete variable domain is DVKVTQSSRYLVKRTGEKVFLECVQDMDHENMFWYRQDPGLGLRLIYFSYDVKMKEKGDIPEGYSVSREKKERFSLILESASTNQTSMYLCASSTPQGYNQPQHFGDGTRLSIL.

This clone was seen more than once but under ten times. This rearrangement joins TRBV19 to TRBJ1-5; TRBD1 matches at 7 bases. The CDR3 consists of 18 residues. V was pared by 3 bases and J by 1 base, with 12 bases of the junction left unmatched. Germline V gives CDR1 LNHDA, CDR2 SQIVND (reference sequence). CDR3 protein: CASSILTGSGTSNQPQHF. The DNA for the CDR3 is TGTGCCAGTAGTATCCTGACAGGGTCTGGGACGAGCAATCAGCCCCAGCATTTT.

This chain's CDR3 is CASSYQGHGYTF. CDR3 nucleotide sequence: TGTGCCAGCAGTTACCAGGGGCATGGCTACACCTTC. The V call is TRBV28, the J call TRBJ1-2, with D perhaps matching TRBD1 (6 bases). The V end was cut by 4 bases, the J end by 6 bases, with 9 bases between. The germline gives CDR1 MDHEN, CDR2 SYDVKM. This CDR3 is 12 amino acids long.

A few counts support this clone. The gene calls are TRBV6-1 and TRBJ1-2; D is unresolved. The CDR3 length is 15 residues. Germline CDR1 and CDR2: MNHNS and SASEGT. V was trimmed by 2 bases and J by 4 bases, leaving 14 bases between them. The CDR3: CASSESIRGIYGYTF. The CDR3 DNA follows: TGTGCCAGCAGTGAAAGTATTAGAGGAATCTATGGCTACACCTTC.

The chain couples TRBV6-9 to TRBJ2-1, with a tentative D call TRBD2 (5 bases). Trimming removed 7 bases from V and 9 bases from J, with 13 bases in between. In germline, CDR1 is MNHGY, CDR2 SVAAGI. The CDR3 has 12 amino acids. This CDR3 is CASTQRRTEQFF. CDR3 nucleotides: TGTGCCAGCACTCAACGGAGGACTGAGCAGTTCTTC.

The J gene is TRBJ2-7, the V gene TRBV6-5; D is perhaps TRBD2 (6 bases). The V end was cut by 7 bases, the J end by 0 bases, with 16 bases between. This CDR3 region has 15 residues. Germline CDR1 is MNHEY and CDR2 is SVGAGI. In DNA, the CDR3 is TGTGCCAGCAAAATAGGCGGGGAAGCCTCCTACGAGCAGTACGTC. Translation: CASKIGGEASYEQYV.

Turning to this clone: Additional DNA sequences in this sample encode the identical CDR3. This sequence joins TRBV5-1 and TRBJ2-7; 7 nucleotides align to TRBD1. This CDR3 has 14 residues. V dropped 4 bases and J dropped 3; count of bases not matched to a gene: 7. Germline V gives CDR1 SGHRS, CDR2 YFSETQ. CDR3 amino acids: CASSPGDSHYEQYV. In DNA, the CDR3 is TGCGCCAGCAGCCCTGGGGACAGCCACTACGAGCAGTACGTC.

V is TRBV29-1 and J is TRBJ2-3, with a tentative D call TRBD2 (5 bases). The CDR3 spans 17 residues. The V gene lost 4 bases and the J gene lost 6 bases, with 26 bases spanning the gap. Germline CDR1 reads SQVTM; CDR2 reads ANQGSEA. The CDR3 region has the DNA TGCAGCGTTGGAGGGAGTGCGGCCCTGTTCATACCTGATACGCAGTATTTT. It yields the protein CSVGGSAALFIPDTQYF.

The chain combines TRBV4-1 with TRBJ2-1; D perhaps matches TRBD2 (7 bases). The CDR3 spans 15 residues. The V and J ends lost 7 bases and 3 bases respectively, with 16 bases between them. CDR1 MGHRA and CDR2 YSYEKL come from the germline V gene. CDR3 protein: CASTKGGRDYNEQFF. CDR3 sequence (DNA): TGCGCCAGCACCAAGGGGGGGCGAGACTACAATGAGCAGTTCTTC.

In this sample, this clone turned up once. The chain carries TRBV5-1 and TRBJ2-1; D might be TRBD2 (6 bases). Looked up from germline, CDR1 is SGHRS and CDR2 is YFSETQ. Trimming cost V 2 bases and J 0 bases, with 15 bases left between them. This CDR3 has 17 residues. The CDR3 DNA reads as TGCGCCAGCAGCTTAGAGTCTGGGGGGAGCTCCTACAATGAGCAGTTCTTC. It yields the protein CASSLESGGSSYNEQFF.

The chain employs TRBV7-2 and TRBJ1-2; D unresolved. V was shortened by 1 base and J by 5 bases, with 20 bases between the two germline ends. CDR1 is SGHTA and CDR2 is FQGNSA in the germline V gene. The CDR3 has 17 residues. The CDR3 is CASSLGAVGIRGYGYTF. The CDR3 region has the DNA TGTGCCAGCAGCTTAGGGGCAGTTGGGATCCGAGGGTATGGCTACACCTTC.

This clone has just a few counts. J is TRBJ2-3 and V is TRBV27, with D maybe TRBD1 (5 bases). V lost 4 bases, J lost 2 bases, and 10 bases lay in between. This CDR3 comprises 14 residues. Germline V gene lookup returns CDR1 MNHEY and CDR2 SMNVEV (reference sequence). The CDR3 coding sequence is TGTGCCAGCAGTTACGACAGCTTCACAGATACGCAGTATTTT. Residues: CASSYDSFTDTQYF.

The rearrangement joins TRBV7-9 to TRBJ2-1, with D uncertain. Trimming stripped 8 bases from V and 8 bases from J, with 16 bases between. Germline values: CDR1 SEHNR, CDR2 FQNEAQ (reference sequence). This CDR3 spans 13 amino acids. The CDR3 spells CASAPAVTDEQFF. The CDR3, as DNA: TGTGCCAGCGCCCCTGCGGTCACCGATGAGCAGTTCTTC.

J is TRBJ2-1 and V is TRBV5-1, with D perhaps TRBD2 (6 bases). V shed 2 bases and J shed 6 bases, with 12 bases lying between them. Germline values: CDR1 SGHRS, CDR2 YFSETQ. The CDR3 contains 14 residues. In nucleotides, the CDR3 is TGCGCCAGCAGCTTAGTAGCGGAGGGCAATGAGCAGTTCTTC. As protein: CASSLVAEGNEQFF. The full variable domain, in which reference TRBV5-1 and TRBJ2-1 provide the parts outside the CDR3, is KAGVTQTPRYLIKTRGQQVTLSCSPISGHRSVSWYQQTPGQGLQFLFEYFSETQRNKGNFPGRFSGRQFSNSRSEMNVSTLELGDSALYLCASSLVAEGNEQFFGPGTRLTVL.

A word on this clone: One end of the junction is discordant with germline, which a read error may explain. The chain couples TRBV7-7 to TRBJ2-5, with D maybe TRBD1 (7 bases). The V gene's germline CDR1 is SSHAT and CDR2 FNYEAQ (reference sequence). This CDR3 contains 15 residues. CDR3 amino acids: CASSVGGQPQETQYF. The CDR3 nucleotides read TGTGCTAGCAGCGTCGGGGGACAGCCACAAGAGACCCAGTACTTC.

The rearrangement uses TRBV10-1 and TRBJ2-2, with TRBD2 as a possible D gene (5 bases). Trimming took off 8 bases at V and 2 bases at J, with 12 bases between the two ends. In germline, CDR1 is WNHNN, CDR2 SYGVQD (reference sequence). The CDR3 is 14 amino acids. Here the CDR3 DNA reads TGCGCCAGCCGGAGGTCAGAAAACACCGGGGAGCTGTTTTTT. Protein: CASRRSENTGELFF.

The chain employs TRBV19 and TRBJ1-4; 7 bases map to TRBD1. The germline V gene encodes CDR1 LNHDA and CDR2 SQIVND (reference sequence). The CDR3 totals 15 residues. The V segment lost 2 bases and the J segment 6 bases; nucleotides outside the gene matches: 6. The CDR3 sequence is CASSIRPGGDEKLFF. In DNA form, the CDR3 reads TGTGCCAGTAGTATACGCCCAGGGGGTGATGAAAAACTGTTTTTT. Filled out from reference TRBV19 and TRBJ1-4, the complete variable domain reads DGGITQSPKYLFRKEGQNVTLSCEQNLNHDAMYWYRQDPGQGLRLIYYSQIVNDFQKGDIAEGYSVSREKKESFPLTVTSAQKNPTAFYLCASSIRPGGDEKLFFGSGTQLSVL.

A remark on this clone: The same CDR3 arises from other DNA sequences in this sample as well. This chain joins TRBV6-1 and TRBJ2-6, with 11 bases identical to TRBD1. The V and J ends lost 3 bases and 1 base, in that order; junction bases with no gene match: 2. This CDR3 comprises 17 residues. Germline V CDR1 and CDR2: MNHNS, SASEGT. DNA of the CDR3: TGTGCCAGCAGTGAGGGGACAGGGGGGTCTGGGGCCAACGTCCTGACTTTC. Translated: CASSEGTGGSGANVLTF.